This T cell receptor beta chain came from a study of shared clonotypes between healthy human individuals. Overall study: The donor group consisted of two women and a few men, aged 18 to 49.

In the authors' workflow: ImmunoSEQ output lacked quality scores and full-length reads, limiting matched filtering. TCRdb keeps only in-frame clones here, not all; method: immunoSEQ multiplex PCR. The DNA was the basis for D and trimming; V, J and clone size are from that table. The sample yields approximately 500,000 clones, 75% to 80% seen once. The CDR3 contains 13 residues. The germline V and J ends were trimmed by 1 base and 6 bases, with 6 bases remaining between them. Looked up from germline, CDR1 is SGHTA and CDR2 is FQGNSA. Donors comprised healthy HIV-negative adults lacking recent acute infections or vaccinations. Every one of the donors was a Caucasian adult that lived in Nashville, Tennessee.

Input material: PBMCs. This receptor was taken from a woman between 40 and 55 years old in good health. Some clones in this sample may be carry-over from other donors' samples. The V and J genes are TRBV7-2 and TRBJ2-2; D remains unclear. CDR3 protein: CASSLVGSGELFF. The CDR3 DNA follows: TGTGCCAGCAGCTTAGTGGGATCCGGGGAGCTGTTTTTT.